This T cell receptor beta chain was sequenced in a study of relationships among human T cell subsets (dated by TCRdb to the early 2010s). Regarding the complete study: The study sequenced eight distinct T cell populations from blood: pan T, CD8 cytotoxic, regulatory, Th1, Th2, naive plus transitional, activated and memory cells.

CDR1 is given as SGHVS and CDR2 as FQNEAQ, both from the germline V gene. Here V drops 4 bases and J drops 7 bases, and the junction holds 9 bases not matched to any gene. CDR3 length: 14 amino acids, cysteine to phenylalanine. Only the CDR3 DNA is retained, 42 bases long and in frame from the first base. As regards this clonotype: The antigen it binds to is not known. No per-base quality is available; no much larger clone lies one base away.

CD4+CD25+ regulatory T cells were selected from positively selected CD4+ cells using anti-CD25 beads. T cell subsets were isolated with Miltenyi superparamagnetic beads coated with subset-specific monoclonal antibodies. All T cell populations were isolated from peripheral blood. Ficoll separation was used to obtain mononuclear cells from whole blood, after which anti-CD14 microbeads were used to deplete monocytes. The isolated cell populations were resuspended in RNAprotect reagent immediately. Results the study describes overall, beyond this receptor: No statistically significant differences in V, D and J usage, CDR3 length or N-nucleotide additions were observed among the seven subsets. The substantial sharing of CDR3s among Th1, Th2 and regulatory T cells was interpreted as suggesting that cell fate choices are stochastic. Over 50% of CD8+ cytotoxic sequences were found to belong to clones with over 100 reads, whereas few such clones were observed in the regulatory and Th2 subsets. A CD4+CD8+ double-positive population could not be excluded by the bead-based sorting.

Libraries were prepared through multiplex PCR. TCRdb names 454 GS FLX as the instrument used. Semiquantitative ARM-PCR was used to amplify the TCR alpha and beta CDR3 regions from mRNA. In ARM-PCR, tagged nested gene-specific primers were applied first, and communal superprimers then carried out the exponential amplification. Before the first-round PCR products went through the second amplification round, exonuclease was used to remove the nested primers. Sequencing of the amplicons was performed on the 454 platform, which allows millions of DNA fragments to be sequenced rapidly without cloning bias. An effective read was defined as a read mappable to both V and J germline segments. Turning to the authors' computational methods: IRmap was used to assign reads to germline V, D and J segments, and IRmap relies on pyromap, a Smith-Waterman modification adapted to 454 sequencing errors. To filter D-beta assignments, cutoffs were set at the 99th percentile of the alignment scores obtained from simulated random sequences. CDR3 was defined as the amino acids between the conserved V-segment Y[YFLI]C motif and the J-segment [FW]GXGT motif. Repertoire diversity was estimated with a compound Poisson process model previously applied to large-scale EST data. A procedure for detecting cross-contamination was applied so that sample contamination could be argued against as the origin of shared CDR3s. TCRdb reprocessed the public reads (quality trimming at Q25 with fastp, clone calling with MiXCR) and kept in-frame beta chains. Merged by CDR3 protein, the rows form single entries marked with the most common genes and DNA. TCRdb's processing, not the authors', yielded these V and J calls. This sample comprises 11,000 to 15,000 distinct CDR3 sequences, roughly three fifths of them detected only once. Together, the top ten hold 2% to 2.5% of the sample.

The sequenced sample consisted of Tregs sorted from blood. The sequence was obtained from a man aged 35 to 55 in good health. The sequence joins TRBV7-8 to TRBJ2-7, and 8 bases in between align with TRBD1. The DNA reads TGTGCCAGCAGCTCCGACAGGGGATTGGGTGAGCAGTACTTC. Translated, this gives CASSSDRGLGEQYF. The CDR3, completed at both ends by the reference TRBV7-8 and TRBJ2-7 genes, gives the full variable domain GAGVSQSPRYKVAKRGQDVALRCDPISGHVSLFWYQQALGQGPEFLTYFQNEAQLDKSGLPSDRFFAERPEGSVSTLKIQRTQQEDSAVYLCASSSDRGLGEQYFGPGTRLTVT.